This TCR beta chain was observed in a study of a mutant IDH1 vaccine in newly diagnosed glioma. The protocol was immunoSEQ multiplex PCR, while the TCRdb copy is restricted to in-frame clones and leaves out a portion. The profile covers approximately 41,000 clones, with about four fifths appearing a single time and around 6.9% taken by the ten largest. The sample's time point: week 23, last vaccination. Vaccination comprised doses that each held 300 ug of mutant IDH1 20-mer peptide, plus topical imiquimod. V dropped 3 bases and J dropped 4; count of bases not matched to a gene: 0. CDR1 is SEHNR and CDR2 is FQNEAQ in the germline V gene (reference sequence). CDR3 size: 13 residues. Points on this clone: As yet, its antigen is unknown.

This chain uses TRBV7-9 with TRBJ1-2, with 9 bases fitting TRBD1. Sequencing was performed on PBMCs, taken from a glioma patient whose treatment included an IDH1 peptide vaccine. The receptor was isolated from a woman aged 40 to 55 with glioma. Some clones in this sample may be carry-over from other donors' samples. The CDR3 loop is CASSLTGGYGYTF. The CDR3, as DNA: TGTGCCAGCAGCTTGACAGGGGGCTATGGCTACACCTTC.